The clone carrying this T cell receptor (beta chain) appeared a few times. This entry is derived from a study of blood T cell repertoires in COVID-19. Study details: Samples representing acute and convalescent COVID-19 were sourced from the United States, Italy and Spain. T cells, B-cell-depleted T cells, or PBMCs provided the cDNA or gDNA that served as material.

During active infection, Seattle patients enrolled and were then monitored through disease. The CDR3 contains 15 residues. Germline CDR1 is MGHRA and CDR2 is YSYEKL. The J segment lost 5 bases and the V segment lost 2 bases, leaving 8 bases of the junction unmatched. Per the study methods: It was from reference gene primer amplification that nucleated cell counts were estimated. Profiling relied on immunoSEQ multiplex PCR, and the TCRdb table lists in-frame clones only, not all of them. From that table come the V and J calls and clone size; the DNA was used to work out D and trimming. The sample shows about 190,000 clones, roughly 82% of them seen only once.

This sequence was found in a woman in her sixties or seventies with COVID-19, enrolled during active disease. The source material was peripheral blood. This chain uses TRBV4-1 with TRBJ1-1; the match to TRBD1 covers 7 bases. The CDR3 DNA reads TGCGCCAGCAGCCAACCGGAGACAGGGCCGACTGAAGCTTTCTTT. Amino acid sequence: CASSQPETGPTEAFF.